This T cell receptor (beta chain) comes out of a study of Ad26.COV2.S vaccination and SARS-CoV-2 variants. General study findings and limits: Spike-specific TCR breadth ran higher among vaccine recipients than placebo recipients. Comparability of non-spike TCR breadth was observed across vaccine and placebo recipients. The analyses of TCR breadth and depth may have understated the size of total T cell responses.

On this clone: What it binds is unknown.

This CDR3 comprises 16 residues. Trimming shortened V by 6 bases and J by 1 base, and 18 bases separated the two germline ends. CDR1 and CDR2 (germline): KGHSH, LQKENI. The data were produced by immunoSEQ multiplex PCR, yet TCRdb's version contains in-frame clones alone and is incomplete. The data hold about 320,000 clones, with around 85% observed a single time. Treatment noted: about 20 received Ad26.COV2.S at low or high dose, single or two shots; roughly five received placebo; per-sample allocation not given. Sampling happened 63 days after the first vaccine or placebo injection. An adult aged 18-55 years in Boston served as the donor.

This TCR was sampled from a person between 18 and 65 years old who received the Ad26.COV2.S COVID-19 vaccine or a placebo. This chain connects TRBV18 to TRBJ1-1, with D hard to call. The sequencing used peripheral blood, collected in a trial of Ad26.COV2.S vaccine versus placebo. The CDR3 region is CASSPLLRDRNTEAFF. CDR3 nucleotide sequence: TGTGCCAGCTCGCCGCTTTTGAGGGATCGGAACACTGAAGCTTTCTTT.